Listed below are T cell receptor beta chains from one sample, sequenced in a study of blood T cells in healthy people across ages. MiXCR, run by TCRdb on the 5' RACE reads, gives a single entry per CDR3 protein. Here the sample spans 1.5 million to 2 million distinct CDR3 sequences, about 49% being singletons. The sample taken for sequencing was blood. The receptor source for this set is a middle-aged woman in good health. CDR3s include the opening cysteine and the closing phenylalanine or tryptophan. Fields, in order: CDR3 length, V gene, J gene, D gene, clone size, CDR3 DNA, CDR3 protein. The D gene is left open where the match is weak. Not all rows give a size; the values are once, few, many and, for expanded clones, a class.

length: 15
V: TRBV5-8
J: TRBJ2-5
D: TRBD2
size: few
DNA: TGTGCCAGCAGCTTGGGGACTAGCGGGACCCAGACCCAGTACTTC
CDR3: CASSLGTSGTQTQYF

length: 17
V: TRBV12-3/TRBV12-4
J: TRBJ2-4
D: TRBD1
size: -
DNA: TGTGCCGGCAGTCCAATGGGACAGGGACTAGCCAAAAACATTCAGTACTTC
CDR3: CAGSPMGQGLAKNIQYF

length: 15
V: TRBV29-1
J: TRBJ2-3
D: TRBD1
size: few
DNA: TGCAGCGCCAAAACAGGCACAGGGGGGACAGATACGCAGTATTTT
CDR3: CSAKTGTGGTDTQYF

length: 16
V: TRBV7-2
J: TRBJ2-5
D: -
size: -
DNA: TGTGCCAGCAGCTCCGCCCCCGGAGGGGGCCGAGAGACCCAGTACTTC
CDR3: CASSSAPGGGRETQYF

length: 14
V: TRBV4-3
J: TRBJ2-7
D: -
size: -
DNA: TGCGCCAGCAGCCAATCGACACTTCTCTACGAGCAGTACTTC
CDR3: CASSQSTLLYEQYF

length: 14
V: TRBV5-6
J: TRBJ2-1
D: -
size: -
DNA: TGTGCCAGCAGCTTCCCCAGCGCCTACAATGAGCAGTTCTTC
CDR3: CASSFPSAYNEQFF

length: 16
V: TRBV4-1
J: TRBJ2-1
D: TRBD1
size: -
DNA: TGCGCCAGCAGCCCGATCGGACAGGGAAAGGACAATGAGCAGTTCTTC
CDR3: CASSPIGQGKDNEQFF

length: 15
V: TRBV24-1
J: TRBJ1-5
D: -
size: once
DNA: TGTGCCACCAGTGACTCCTCCAGTGTAGTCCAGCCCCAGCATTTT
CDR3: CATSDSSSVVQPQHF

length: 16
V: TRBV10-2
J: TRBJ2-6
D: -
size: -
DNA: TGCGCCAGCAGTCCCAATACAGGAACAGGGGCCAACGTCCTGACTTTC
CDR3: CASSPNTGTGANVLTF

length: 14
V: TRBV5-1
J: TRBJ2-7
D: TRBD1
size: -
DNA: TGTGCCAGCAGCTCAGGACAGGTAACCTACGAGCAGTACTTC
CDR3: CASSSGQVTYEQYF

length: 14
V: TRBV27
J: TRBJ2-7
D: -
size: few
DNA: TGTGCCAGCTCCCGGGGGCCAGATCCCTACGAGCAGTACTTC
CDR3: CASSRGPDPYEQYF

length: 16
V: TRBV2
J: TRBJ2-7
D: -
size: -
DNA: TGTGCCAGCAGTGAAGCGCGGGGCGAATACTCCTACGAGCAGTACTTC
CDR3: CASSEARGEYSYEQYF

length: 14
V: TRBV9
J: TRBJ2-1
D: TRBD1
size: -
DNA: TGTGCCAGCAGCGGGGACAGGGTAAACAATGAGCAGTTCTTC
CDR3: CASSGDRVNNEQFF

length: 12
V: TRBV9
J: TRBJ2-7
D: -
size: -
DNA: TGTGCCAGCAGCATCGCGACTGGCGAGCAGTACTTC
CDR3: CASSIATGEQYF

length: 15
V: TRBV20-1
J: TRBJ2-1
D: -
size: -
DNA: TGCAGTGCAACGGCCACTAGTAGTTATTGGAATGAGCAGTTCTTC
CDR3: CSATATSSYWNEQFF

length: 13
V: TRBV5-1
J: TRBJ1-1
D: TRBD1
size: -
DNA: TGCGCCAGCAGAGGACAGGGAGGGCCTGAAGCTTTCTTT
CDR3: CASRGQGGPEAFF

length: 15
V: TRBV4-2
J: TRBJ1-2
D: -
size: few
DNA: TGTGCCAGCAGCCCCCCGGTCCAGGTGGGGGCTGGCTACACCTTC
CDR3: CASSPPVQVGAGYTF

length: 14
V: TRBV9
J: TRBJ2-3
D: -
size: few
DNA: TGTGCCAGCAGCGGGACAGCCGGTACGGATACGCAGTATTTT
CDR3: CASSGTAGTDTQYF

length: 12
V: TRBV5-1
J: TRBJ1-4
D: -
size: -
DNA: TGCGCCAGCAGCTACGATAATGAAAAACTGTTTTTT
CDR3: CASSYDNEKLFF

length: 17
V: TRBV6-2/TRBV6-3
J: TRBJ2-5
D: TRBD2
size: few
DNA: TGTGCCAGTAACGGACAGCTACTAGCGGGGGGGAAAGAGACCCAGTACTTC
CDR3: CASNGQLLAGGKETQYF

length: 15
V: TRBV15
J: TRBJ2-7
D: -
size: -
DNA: TGTGCCACCAGCAGAGATCCAGGTGGCTCCTACGAGCAGTACTTC
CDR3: CATSRDPGGSYEQYF

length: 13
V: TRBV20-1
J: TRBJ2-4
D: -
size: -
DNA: TGCAGTGTGCAAGGGGTTGAGGGAAACATTCAGTACTTC
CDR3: CSVQGVEGNIQYF

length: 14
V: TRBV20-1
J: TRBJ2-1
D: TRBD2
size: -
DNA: TGCAGTGCTTCTATAGCGGGGGGGCTCAATGAGCAGTTCTTC
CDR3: CSASIAGGLNEQFF

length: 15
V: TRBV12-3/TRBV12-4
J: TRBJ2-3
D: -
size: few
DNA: TGTGCCAGCAGTCGAAATAACCCGGGGACAGATACGCAGTATTTT
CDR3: CASSRNNPGTDTQYF

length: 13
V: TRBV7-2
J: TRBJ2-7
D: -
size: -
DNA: TGTGCCAGCAGCCGCCTGGGACGGGGCGAGCAGTACTTC
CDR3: CASSRLGRGEQYF

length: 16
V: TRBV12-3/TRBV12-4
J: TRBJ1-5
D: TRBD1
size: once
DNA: TGTGCCAGCAGCACAGGGGGATCGGGGAGCAATCAGCCCCAGCATTTT
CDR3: CASSTGGSGSNQPQHF

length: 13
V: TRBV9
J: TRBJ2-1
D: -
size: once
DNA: TGTGCCAGCAGCGTATTCGTAGACAATGAGCAGTTCTTC
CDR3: CASSVFVDNEQFF

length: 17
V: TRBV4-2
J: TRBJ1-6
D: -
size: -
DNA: TGTGCCAGCAGCCAAGAGGGGGGCCGCTCCTATAATTCACCCCTCCACTTT
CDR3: CASSQEGGRSYNSPLHF

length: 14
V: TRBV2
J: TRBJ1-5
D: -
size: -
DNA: TGTGCCAGCAGTTTCGGGGACGGTTATCAGCCCCAGCATTTT
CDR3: CASSFGDGYQPQHF

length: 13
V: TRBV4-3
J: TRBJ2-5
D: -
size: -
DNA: TGCGCCAGCAGCCAGAACCTAGCGGAGACCCAGTACTTC
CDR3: CASSQNLAETQYF

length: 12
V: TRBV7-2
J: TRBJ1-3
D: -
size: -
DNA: TGTGGGACCGGGAGCTCTGGAAACACCATATATTTT
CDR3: CGTGSSGNTIYF

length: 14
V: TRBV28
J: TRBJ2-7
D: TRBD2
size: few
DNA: TGTGCCAGCAGTTTCCCGGGGGGGACCCACGAGCAGTACTTC
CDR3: CASSFPGGTHEQYF

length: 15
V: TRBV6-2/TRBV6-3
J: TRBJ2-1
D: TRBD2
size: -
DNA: TGTGCCAGCAGCCGGCTTGCGGGGGGGTTCAATGAGCAGTTCTTC
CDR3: CASSRLAGGFNEQFF

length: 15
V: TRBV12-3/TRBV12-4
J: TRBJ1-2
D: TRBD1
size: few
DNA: TGTGCCAGCAGTAGCCCCGGACAGGGGGCCTATGGCTACACCTTC
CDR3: CASSSPGQGAYGYTF

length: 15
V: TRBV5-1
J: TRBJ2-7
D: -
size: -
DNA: TGCGCCAGCAGCCGCAATCAGGGATCTACCTACGAGCAGTACTTC
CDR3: CASSRNQGSTYEQYF

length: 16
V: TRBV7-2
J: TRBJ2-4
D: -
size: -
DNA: TGTGCCAGCAGCCTCCCAGGGGAGGGAGCCAAAAACATTCAGTACTTC
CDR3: CASSLPGEGAKNIQYF

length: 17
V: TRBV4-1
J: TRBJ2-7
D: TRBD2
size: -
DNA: TGCGCCAGCAGCCAAGATAGGGCGGGGGGGCCGTACAATGAGCAGTACTTC
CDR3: CASSQDRAGGPYNEQYF

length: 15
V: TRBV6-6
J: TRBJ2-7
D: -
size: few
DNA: TGTGCCAGCAGAGACTTTGGGGGAGTTTACTACGAGCAGTACTTC
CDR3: CASRDFGGVYYEQYF

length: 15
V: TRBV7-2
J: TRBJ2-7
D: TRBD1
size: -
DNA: TGTGCCAGCAGCTCCGCCGGGACAGGGAAACACGAGCAGTACTTC
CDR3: CASSSAGTGKHEQYF

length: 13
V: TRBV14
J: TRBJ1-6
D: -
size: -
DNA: TGTGCCAGCAGCCAAGTTCCCCATTCACCCCTCCACTTT
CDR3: CASSQVPHSPLHF

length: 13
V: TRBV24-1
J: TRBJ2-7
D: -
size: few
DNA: TGTGCCACCAGTATCACAGGCTCCTACGAGCAGTACTTC
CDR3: CATSITGSYEQYF

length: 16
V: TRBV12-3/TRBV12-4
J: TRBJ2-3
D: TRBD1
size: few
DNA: TGTGCCAGCAGTTCGAGAAGGACAGGACGCACAGATACGCAGTATTTT
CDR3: CASSSRRTGRTDTQYF

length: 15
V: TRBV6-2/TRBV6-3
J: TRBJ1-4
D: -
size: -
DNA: TGTGCCAGCAGGTTGAGGACTGCCGAAAGTGAAAAACTGTTTTTT
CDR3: CASRLRTAESEKLFF

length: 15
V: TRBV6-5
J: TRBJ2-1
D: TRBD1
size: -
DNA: TGTGCCAGCAGTTCCGGGACAGGGCCCTACAATGAGCAGTTCTTC
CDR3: CASSSGTGPYNEQFF

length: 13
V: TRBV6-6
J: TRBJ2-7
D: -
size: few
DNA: TGTGCCAGCAGTTACTCTCCAGGGAACGAGCAGTACTTC
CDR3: CASSYSPGNEQYF

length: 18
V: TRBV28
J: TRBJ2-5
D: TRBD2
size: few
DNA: TGTGCCAGCAGTCACGATAGAACACGGACTAGCGGGGAAGAGACCCAGTACTTC
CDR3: CASSHDRTRTSGEETQYF